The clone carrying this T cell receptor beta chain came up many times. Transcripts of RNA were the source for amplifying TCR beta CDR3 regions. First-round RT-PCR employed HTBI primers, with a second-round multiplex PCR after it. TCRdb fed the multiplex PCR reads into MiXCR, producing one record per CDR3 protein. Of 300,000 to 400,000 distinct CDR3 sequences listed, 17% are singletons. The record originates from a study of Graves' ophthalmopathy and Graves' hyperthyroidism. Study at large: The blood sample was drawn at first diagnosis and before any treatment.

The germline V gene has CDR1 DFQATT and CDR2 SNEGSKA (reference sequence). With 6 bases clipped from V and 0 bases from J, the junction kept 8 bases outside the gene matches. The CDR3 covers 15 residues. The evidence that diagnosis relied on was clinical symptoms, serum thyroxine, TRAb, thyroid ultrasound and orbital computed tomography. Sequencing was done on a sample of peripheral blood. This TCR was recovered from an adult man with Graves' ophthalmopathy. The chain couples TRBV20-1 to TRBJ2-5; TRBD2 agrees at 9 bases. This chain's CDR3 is CSATGTSLYQETQYF. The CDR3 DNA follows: TGCAGTGCAACCGGGACTAGCCTGTACCAAGAGACCCAGTACTTC.